This entry lists 12 T cell receptor beta chains sequenced from one sample in a study of T cells of healthy individuals. TCRdb reprocessed the 5' RACE reads via MiXCR and lists one record per CDR3 protein. In the table there are fewer than 90,000 distinct CDR3 sequences, about 5.5% of which are singletons. These receptors all come from a female donor in good health.

This clonotype has ten or more counts. The chain joins TRBV2 to TRBJ2-1; unclear D gene. Germline V CDR1 and CDR2: SNHLY, FYNNEI. This CDR3 is 15 amino acids long. Trimming removed 5 bases from V and 0 bases from J, with 11 bases in between. The CDR3 sequence: CASSRSDSSYNEQFF. CDR3 sequence (DNA): TGTGCCAGCAGTCGGTCAGATAGCTCCTACAATGAGCAGTTCTTC.

This clonotype has ten or more counts. This rearrangement joins TRBV6-5 to TRBJ2-7; no firm D call. The CDR3 is 13 residues long. V gave up 6 bases and J gave up 3 bases, with 12 bases separating them. Germline CDR1 is MNHEY and CDR2 is SVGAGI. This chain's CDR3 is CASSPIPNYEQYF. For the CDR3, the DNA is TGTGCCAGCAGCCCGATCCCGAACTACGAGCAGTACTTC.

This clonotype was observed many times. The CDR3 reads CASSSPHPLAGGPRNSYNEQFF. DNA of the CDR3: TGTGCCAGCAGCTCGCCTCACCCCTTAGCGGGAGGGCCTCGGAACTCCTACAATGAGCAGTTCTTC. The rearrangement uses TRBV11-1 and TRBJ2-1; 11 nucleotides line up with TRBD2. Trimming removed 4 bases from V and 0 bases from J; junction bases left unmatched: 20. Germline V gene lookup returns CDR1 SGHAT and CDR2 FQDESV (reference sequence). The CDR3 spans 22 residues. Drawing the rest from reference TRBV11-1 and TRBJ2-1, the complete variable domain is EAEVAQSPRYKITEKSQAVAFWCDPISGHATLYWYRQILGQGPELLVQFQDESVVDDSQLPKDRFSAERLKGVDSTLKIQPAELGDSAMYLCASSSPHPLAGGPRNSYNEQFFGPGTRLTVL.

This clonotype has ten or more counts. The CDR3 DNA reads as TGTGCCAGCAGCCAAGGACTAGCGCAGAATGAGCAGTTCTTC. Its protein product is CASSQGLAQNEQFF. V gene TRBV11-2 combines with J gene TRBJ2-1, with TRBD2 matching 9 bases. Germline CDR1 and CDR2: SGHAT and FQNNGV. V shed 5 bases, J shed 7 bases, and the junction held 6 bases outside the gene matches. This CDR3 contains 14 residues.

This clonotype was observed at least ten times. This chain joins TRBV5-4 and TRBJ2-1; 14 bases align to TRBD2. CDR3 length: 16 residues. Germline CDR1 is SGHNT and CDR2 is YYREEE (reference sequence). With V trimmed by 4 bases and J by 4 bases, 4 bases remained unmatched. The CDR3, as DNA: TGTGCCAGCAGCCCAGGGACTAGCGGGGGTTACAATGAGCAGTTCTTC. Translated: CASSPGTSGGYNEQFF.

Many counts were recorded for this clonotype. The chain carries TRBV6-2 or TRBV6-3 and TRBJ2-1; 8 bases are a match to TRBD2. Germline-derived CDR1 and CDR2 are MNHEY and SVGEGT. The CDR3 runs to 15 residues. V lost 2 bases, J lost 4 bases, and 4 bases stayed unmatched. The CDR3 DNA follows: TGTGCCAGCAGTTACGAGCTAGCGGGTTACAATGAGCAGTTCTTC. Its protein is CASSYELAGYNEQFF.

Concerning this clonotype itself: One end of the junction does not line up with germline, which may come from a read error. The V call is TRBV7-9, the J call TRBJ1-2; no clear D. Germline CDR1 is SEHNR and CDR2 is FQNEAQ (reference sequence). The CDR3 totals 10 residues. CDR3 in amino acids: CASSLGPLSF. CDR3 bases: TGTGCCAGCAGCTTAGGACCCCTCTCCTTC.

This clonotype occurred many times. The chain employs TRBV28 and TRBJ1-1; D gene ambiguous. V lost 4 bases and J 1 base, leaving 4 bases between the germline ends. The CDR3 is made up of 12 amino acids. Germline CDR1 reads MDHEN; CDR2 reads SYDVKM. The CDR3 DNA reads as TGTGCCAGCAGTTGGGGGAACACTGAAGCTTTCTTT. This translates into CASSWGNTEAFF.

This clonotype came up many times. The J gene is TRBJ2-1, the V gene TRBV29-1; D is possibly TRBD1 (6 bases). This CDR3 has 15 residues. Germline CDR1 SQVTM, CDR2 ANQGSEA. V lost 2 bases and J 6 bases, leaving 17 bases between the germline ends. The CDR3 here is CSVESRGQPINEQFF. In DNA, the CDR3 is TGCAGCGTTGAAAGTCGCGGACAGCCGATCAATGAGCAGTTCTTC.

This clonotype occurred many times. The chain uses TRBV9 and TRBJ2-3; D is unclear. Germline-derived CDR1 and CDR2 are SGDLS and YYNGEE. The CDR3 has 11 residues. With 3 bases removed from V and 7 bases from J, the gap between germline ends came to 6 bases. The CDR3, as DNA: TGTGCCAGCAGCGCGGATCATACGCAGTATTTT. Translation gives CASSADHTQYF.

This clonotype was counted ten times or more. V is TRBV20-1 and J is TRBJ2-7; TRBD1 agrees at 7 bases. Germline CDR1 is DFQATT and CDR2 is SNEGSKA (reference sequence). After removal of 5 bases from V and 6 bases from J, the junction contained 13 bases not matched to a gene. There are 14 residues in the CDR3. The CDR3: CSAELVAGGGEQYF. CDR3 DNA sequence: TGCAGTGCTGAGCTTGTGGCAGGGGGTGGCGAGCAGTACTTC.

The sample holds many counts of this clonotype. The J gene is TRBJ2-7, the V gene TRBV7-2; D may correspond to TRBD1 or TRBD2 (5 bases each). This CDR3 contains 15 residues. The germline CDR1 and CDR2 sequences are SGHTA and FQGNSA. Trimming removed 6 bases from V and 0 bases from J, with 15 bases in between. CDR3 sequence: CASSPPGRPSYEQYF. The CDR3 nucleotides read TGTGCCAGCAGTCCTCCGGGACGGCCCTCCTACGAGCAGTACTTC.